This T cell receptor (beta chain) originates from a study of response to subunit inactivated influenza vaccine. Study-wide points: It was the authors' suggestion that each seasonal influenza vaccination recruits few new T cells.

This clonotype has just a few counts. Its target is not known. The CDR3 is 18 residues long. The germline gives CDR1 MNHNS, CDR2 SASEGT. Unmatched junction bases numbered 9, after V lost 2 bases and J lost 0 bases. In TCRdb, the RT-PCR reads were re-called with MiXCR into one record per CDR3 protein. The sample holds approximately 570,000 distinct CDR3 sequences; approximately 7.7% are singletons and the top ten take approximately 12%. The starting material was PBMCs from blood, obtained less than 30 months after vaccination. J is TRBJ2-3 and V is TRBV6-1; 9 bases agree with TRBD2. The sequence was obtained from a man in his fifties or sixties who received an inactivated influenza vaccine. CDR3 protein: CASSETRLAGPSTDTQYF. The DNA for the CDR3 is TGTGCCAGCAGTGAAACTCGGCTAGCGGGGCCTAGCACAGATACGCAGTATTTT.